The clone carrying this T cell receptor (beta chain) was seen at least ten times. Its target is not known. TCRdb re-analysed the multiplex PCR reads in MiXCR, keeping a single row per CDR3 protein. Of 150,000 to 200,000 distinct CDR3 sequences in the sample, about 33% are singletons; the top ten hold about 3.9%. Samples came from axillary lymph nodes draining the breast cancer. Germline V gene sequence: CDR1 SNHLY, CDR2 FYNNEI. V lost 6 bases, J lost 3 bases, and 8 bases stayed unmatched. The CDR3 is 14 amino acids. The sample is drawn from a study of breast tumors, draining lymph nodes, adjacent tissues. Study conclusions and caveats: Data fit most tumor T cells coming from lymph node, expanding in tumor. That most tumor T cells come from lymph nodes remained unproven. Tumor repertoires ranked between lymph nodes and nontumor tissue in diversity, with V and J gene preferences. Luminal-like breast cancer showed significantly higher tumor–nontumor repertoire similarity than basal-like.

Sequenced sample: axillary lymph node tissue. The genes are TRBV2 and TRBJ2-7; 7 bases align to TRBD2. This TCR came from a female donor with breast cancer. Some clones in this sample may be carry-over from other donors' samples. The CDR3, as DNA: TGTGCCAGCAGCCGGAGGGGACTAAACTACGAGCAGTACTTC. Protein product: CASSRRGLNYEQYF.